The 5 T cell receptor beta chains in this list originate from one sample, sequenced in a study of blood T cell repertoires in COVID-19 (dated by TCRdb to the early 2020s). Libraries came from the immunoSEQ multiplex PCR assay. Sourced from immuneACCESS, this table was stored by TCRdb with only in-frame sequences that have V and J called. A share of the clones is absent; for the studies checked, an unresolved V gene accounts for under half, and the remainder has no known explanation. The sample contains about 240,000 clones, approximately 82% of them found a single time. The biggest ten clones account for roughly 3.2% of the sample. Sequenced input: peripheral blood. All receptors derive from a woman in her late teens or twenties with acute or convalescent COVID-19.

The chain employs TRBV3-1 (or the pseudogene TRBV3-2) and TRBJ2-1; D ambiguous. With 4 bases removed from V and 0 bases from J, the gap between germline ends came to 4 bases. This CDR3 contains 13 residues. The germline V gene has CDR1 LGHDT and CDR2 YNNKEL (reference sequence). In DNA form, the CDR3 reads TGTGCCAGCAGCCGGCTCTCCTACAATGAGCAGTTCTTC. This encodes CASSRLSYNEQFF.

The chain links TRBV28 to TRBJ2-3; TRBD2 matches at 11 bases. V lost 4 bases to trimming and J lost 4 bases; unmatched junction nucleotides: 4. Germline assignment: CDR1 MDHEN and CDR2 SYDVKM. The CDR3 is made up of 15 amino acids. Here the CDR3 reads CASSSTSGTSDTQYF. CDR3 nucleotides: TGTGCCAGCAGTTCGACTAGCGGGACATCAGATACGCAGTATTTT.

The V and J genes are TRBV9 and TRBJ2-2, with TRBD1 as a possible D gene (6 bases). The CDR3 totals 15 residues. Trimming stripped 2 bases from V and 0 bases from J, with 8 bases between. Germline CDR1 is SGDLS and CDR2 is YYNGEE. The CDR3 loop reads CASSVGTTNTGELFF. DNA for the CDR3: TGTGCCAGCAGCGTCGGGACAACGAACACCGGGGAGCTGTTTTTT.

This chain joins TRBV15 and TRBJ1-4, with D possibly being TRBD1 (6 bases). This CDR3 is 15 amino acids long. Germline CDR1 is LNHNV and CDR2 is YYDKDF (reference sequence). Trimming stripped 2 bases from V and 8 bases from J, with 15 bases between. DNA for the CDR3: TGTGCCACCAGCAGATCACAGGGTGCGGCGGAAAAACTGTTTTTT. Encoded protein: CATSRSQGAAEKLFF.

This chain links TRBV3-1 (or the pseudogene TRBV3-2) with TRBJ1-2; TRBD1 aligns across 8 bases. The germline V gene has CDR1 LGHDT and CDR2 YNNKEL (reference sequence). Unmatched junction bases numbered 9, after V lost 5 bases and J lost 7 bases. The CDR3 consists of 14 residues. CDR3 sequence: CASSYSRTGLGYTF. Here the CDR3 DNA reads TGTGCCAGCAGCTACAGCCGGACAGGGCTTGGCTACACCTTC.